This TCR beta chain was identified in a study of cytomegalovirus exposure and HLA in healthy donors. Study-wide findings and caveats: The study recorded 150 to 200 TCR beta chains that were cytomegalovirus-associated. Many donors carried some public TCRs, although rarity characterized most TCR sequences.

This clone appeared a single time. The target antigen is unknown. V was clipped by 0 bases and J by 2 bases, with 12 bases between them. Germline CDR1 reads SGHRS; CDR2 reads YFSETQ. This CDR3 is built from 16 residues. 60 Vbeta and 13 Jbeta primers were used in PCR. Clones were read by immunoSEQ multiplex PCR, and TCRdb kept only the in-frame ones, dropping some. The sample contains tens of thousands of clones, around 84% of which appear only once. The chain combines TRBV5-1 with TRBJ2-1; D is perhaps TRBD2 (6 bases). The sample consisted of PBMCs. This clonotype originated in a woman between 50 and 59 years old in good health and CMV-seronegative. CDR3: CASSLAGGGPYNEQFF. The CDR3 bases are TGCGCCAGCAGCTTGGCCGGGGGAGGACCCTACAATGAGCAGTTCTTC.